What follows are 26 T cell receptor beta chains derived from one specimen sequenced in a study of blood T cell repertoires in COVID-19. Assay used: immunoSEQ multiplex PCR; TCRdb lists only in-frame clones, some missing. In the table there are roughly 100,000 clones, roughly 82% of which are singletons. The sample consisted of peripheral blood. These receptors were collected from a man in his sixties with acute or convalescent COVID-19.

The CDR3 DNA sequence: TGCAGCGTTGAAGGGGGGGTAGGAACTGAAGCTTTCTTT. This encodes CSVEGGVGTEAFF. The chain couples TRBV29-1 to TRBJ1-1; tentative D call: TRBD1 (5 bases). V was clipped by 1 base and J by 5 bases, with 11 bases between them. Germline V gene lookup returns CDR1 SQVTM and CDR2 ANQGSEA. The CDR3 spans 13 residues.

The genes are TRBV4-1 and TRBJ1-1; D not resolved. The germline CDR1 and CDR2 sequences are MGHRA and YSYEKL. V lost 2 bases and J lost 5, with 12 bases in between. The CDR3 has 14 amino acids. This CDR3 is CASSQFLSGTEAFF. The CDR3, as DNA: TGCGCCAGCAGCCAATTCCTATCGGGAACTGAAGCTTTCTTT.

V is TRBV7-8 and J is TRBJ1-1, with TRBD1 identical over 8 bases. The CDR3 sequence is 16 residues long. Germline CDR1 reads SGHVS; CDR2 reads FQNEAQ. V was pared by 2 bases and J by 4 bases, with 9 bases of the junction left unmatched. The CDR3 coding sequence is TGTGCCAGCAGCTTAAGGGTGAGGACAGGGTTCACTGAAGCTTTCTTT. It translates to CASSLRVRTGFTEAFF.

This clone was counted ten times or more. The genes are TRBV2 and TRBJ2-1, with TRBD2 matching 10 bases. J gave up 3 bases and V 8 bases, and 4 bases lay outside the gene matches. Looked up from germline, CDR1 is SNHLY and CDR2 is FYNNEI. This CDR3 is 14 amino acids long. The CDR3 spells CASPGTSDYNEQFF. CDR3 in DNA: TGTGCCAGCCCAGGGACTAGCGACTACAATGAGCAGTTCTTC.

The chain links TRBV2 to TRBJ1-6; the D is unclear. The ends were cut back, 1 base at V and 11 bases at J, with 9 bases in the middle. There are 13 residues in the CDR3. Germline loops: CDR1 SNHLY, CDR2 FYNNEI. In nucleotides, the CDR3 is TGTGCCAGCAGTGAAGATCCTTCGGCACCCCTCCACTTT. The encoded protein is CASSEDPSAPLHF.

The chain uses TRBV5-1 and TRBJ2-2; D is ambiguous. CDR3 size: 15 residues. The germline V gene encodes CDR1 SGHRS and CDR2 YFSETQ. The germline V and J ends were trimmed by 0 bases and 0 bases, with 6 bases remaining between them. CDR3 protein: CASSLASANTGELFF. CDR3 nucleotide sequence: TGCGCCAGCAGCTTGGCGTCCGCGAACACCGGGGAGCTGTTTTTT.

This rearrangement joins TRBV4-1 to TRBJ2-7; D is perhaps TRBD2 (6 bases). The V end lost 3 bases, the J end lost 3 bases, and 18 bases lay between the germline ends. Germline-derived CDR1 and CDR2 are MGHRA and YSYEKL. The CDR3 is 16 amino acids. CDR3: CASSQVPGLSFYEQYF. The CDR3 DNA reads as TGCGCCAGCAGCCAGGTACCGGGACTTTCCTTCTACGAGCAGTACTTC.

The J gene is TRBJ1-4, the V gene TRBV19; D gene ambiguous. The CDR3 covers 15 residues. The germline CDR1 and CDR2 sequences are LNHDA and SQIVND (reference sequence). Trimming removed 6 bases from V and 4 bases from J, with 15 bases in between. The CDR3 DNA reads as TGTGCCAGTAGGGGTTCCGACGCGGTTAATGAAAAACTGTTTTTT. Translation: CASRGSDAVNEKLFF.

The V and J genes are TRBV5-1 and TRBJ2-3; D is possibly TRBD2 (5 bases). V lost 0 bases to trimming and J lost 0 bases, with 8 bases between them. Germline V gene sequence: CDR1 SGHRS, CDR2 YFSETQ. The CDR3 is 15 amino acids. For the CDR3, the DNA is TGCGCCAGCAGCTTGGGGGAGACTAGCACAGATACGCAGTATTTT. Amino acids: CASSLGETSTDTQYF.

V gene TRBV21-1 combines with J gene TRBJ1-5; the table's D call TRBD1 went unverified against the DNA. TRBV21-1 is designated a pseudogene. CDR3 length equals 14 residues. The CDR3 DNA sequence: TGTGCCAGCGGAGGACAGGGTGGGGATCAGCCCCAGCATTTT. This encodes CASGGQGGDQPQHF.

The chain employs TRBV10-3 and TRBJ2-3; possibly TRBD2 for D (5 bases). The CDR3 length is 15 residues. Germline V gives CDR1 ENHRY, CDR2 SYGVKD. V lost 6 bases and J lost 1, with 14 bases in between. Here the CDR3 reads CAISIEWRGTDTQYF. The DNA of the CDR3 is TGTGCCATCAGCATCGAGTGGCGGGGCACAGATACGCAGTATTTT.

The chain is built from TRBV3-1 (or the pseudogene TRBV3-2) and TRBJ2-2, with unresolved D. From germline, CDR1 is LGHDT and CDR2 YNNKEL (reference sequence). Trimming shortened V by 1 base and J by 0 bases, and 6 bases separated the two germline ends. This CDR3 is 15 amino acids long. The DNA of the CDR3 is TGTGCCAGCAGCCAAGTAATGTCGAACACCGGGGAGCTGTTTTTT. This sequence encodes CASSQVMSNTGELFF.

The chain couples TRBV2 to TRBJ2-3; 7 bases fit TRBD1. Unmatched junction bases numbered 9, after V lost 7 bases and J lost 2 bases. The CDR3 is 15 residues long. Germline values: CDR1 SNHLY, CDR2 FYNNEI. In nucleotides, the CDR3 is TGTGCCAGCATCCCTGGGACAGCTTTCACAGATACGCAGTATTTT. It encodes CASIPGTAFTDTQYF.

The V gene is TRBV12-5, the J gene TRBJ2-1, with 11 bases fitting TRBD2. J gave up 9 bases and V 8 bases, and 9 bases lay outside the gene matches. The germline V gene has CDR1 LGHNT and CDR2 FRNRAP. The CDR3 sequence is 14 residues long. The CDR3, as DNA: TGTGCTAGTTCCGGGACTAGCGGAGTCAGTGAGCAGTTCTTC. Residues: CASSGTSGVSEQFF. Together with reference TRBV12-5 and TRBJ2-1, the CDR3 gives the full variable domain: DARVTQTPRHKVTEMGQEVTMRCQPILGHNTVFWYRQTMMQGLELLAYFRNRAPLDDSGMPKDRFSAEMPDATLATLKIQPSEPRDSAVYFCASSGTSGVSEQFFGPGTRLTVL.

The chain recombines TRBV28 with TRBJ1-1, with TRBD1 as a possible D gene (5 bases). Between the trimmed V and J ends, which lost 6 bases and 1 base, there was a span of 12 bases. The germline V gene has CDR1 MDHEN and CDR2 SYDVKM. This CDR3 contains 14 residues. The CDR3, as DNA: TGTGCCAGCAGGTTACCTCAGGGGAACACTGAAGCTTTCTTT. Protein: CASRLPQGNTEAFF. Together with reference TRBV28 and TRBJ1-1, the CDR3 gives the full variable domain: DVKVTQSSRYLVKRTGEKVFLECVQDMDHENMFWYRQDPGLGLRLIYFSYDVKMKEKGDIPEGYSVSREKKERFSLILESASTNQTSMYLCASRLPQGNTEAFFGQGTRLTVV.

This clone was detected once. The chain carries TRBV6-2 or TRBV6-3 and TRBJ2-5, with 8 positions matching TRBD2. This CDR3 contains 19 residues. CDR1 MNHEY and CDR2 SVGEGT come from the germline V gene. V lost 4 bases and J lost 0; bases outside the gene matches: 16. The CDR3 loop is CASSWTSRRHDRYQETQYF. DNA of the CDR3: TGTGCCAGCAGTTGGACTAGCAGACGACATGACAGGTACCAAGAGACCCAGTACTTC.

The chain carries TRBV5-6 and TRBJ1-1; D perhaps matches TRBD1 (6 bases). V lost 2 bases to trimming and J lost 0 bases, with 20 bases between them. The CDR3 totals 18 residues. CDR1 and CDR2 from the germline V gene are SGHDT and YYEEEE. The CDR3: CASSFFLGHSKLNTEAFF. The CDR3 DNA reads TGTGCCAGCAGCTTCTTTTTGGGACACAGTAAACTGAACACTGAAGCTTTCTTT.

This chain links TRBV5-4 with TRBJ1-1, with D possibly TRBD1 on 6 matching bases. Between the trimmed V and J ends, which lost 0 bases and 5 bases, there was a span of 14 bases. CDR1 is SGHNT and CDR2 is YYREEE in the germline V gene (reference sequence). The CDR3 runs to 15 residues. CDR3 protein: CASSLDRAGGTEAFF. The DNA for the CDR3 is TGTGCCAGCAGCTTGGACAGGGCGGGCGGGACTGAAGCTTTCTTT.

The gene calls are TRBV2 and TRBJ1-6; TRBD1 might be the D (6 bases). CDR1 and CDR2 from the germline V gene are SNHLY and FYNNEI. Trimming removed 6 bases from V and 10 bases from J, with 19 bases in between. CDR3 length equals 15 residues. The CDR3 DNA reads as TGTGCCAGCAGCCCGGGTCGGGGGGCGAGATCACCCCTCCACTTT. Its protein product is CASSPGRGARSPLHF.

This chain uses TRBV14 with TRBJ1-1, with unresolved D. The CDR3 runs to 15 residues. Trimming stripped 0 bases from V and 6 bases from J, with 14 bases between. Germline assignment: CDR1 SGHDN and CDR2 FVKESK. In DNA, the CDR3 is TGTGCCAGCAGCCAAGAATTTCGGGGTCGGGCTGAAGCTTTCTTT. Amino acids: CASSQEFRGRAEAFF. Complete variable domain (other parts from reference TRBV14 and TRBJ1-1): EAGVTQFPSHSVIEKGQTVTLRCDPISGHDNLYWYRRVMGKEIKFLLHFVKESKQDESGMPNNRFLAERTGGTYSTLKVQPAELEDSGVYFCASSQEFRGRAEAFFGQGTRLTVV.

This clone has a handful of counts. The chain links TRBV28 to TRBJ2-7; TRBD2 agrees at 11 bases. This CDR3 has 15 amino acids. Unmatched junction bases numbered 11, after V lost 7 bases and J lost 6 bases. CDR1 is MDHEN, CDR2 SYDVKM, per germline. CDR3 residues: CASTSARLAGGEQYF. CDR3 DNA sequence: TGTGCCAGCACCAGCGCTCGGCTAGCGGGAGGCGAGCAGTACTTC.

This clone was seen a handful of times. The chain carries TRBV2 and TRBJ1-1, with a possible D match to TRBD1 (6 bases). Germline CDR1 is SNHLY and CDR2 is FYNNEI. The CDR3 runs to 13 residues. Trimming shortened V by 7 bases and J by 3 bases, and 12 bases separated the two germline ends. CDR3 sequence reads: CASTRGEDTEAFF. CDR3 coding DNA: TGTGCCAGCACCAGGGGCGAGGACACTGAAGCTTTCTTT.

The chain has TRBV5-8 and TRBJ1-2; a weak D match, TRBD1 (5 bases). V lost 5 bases and J lost 5, with 16 bases in between. The CDR3 length is 14 residues. Germline CDR1 is SGHTS and CDR2 is YDEGEE. The CDR3 reads CASRTRQFVYGYTF. As DNA, the CDR3 is TGTGCCAGCAGAACCCGACAGTTTGTTTATGGCTACACCTTC.

The rearrangement uses TRBV29-1 and TRBJ2-1; D may be TRBD1 (6 bases). Per germline, CDR1 SQVTM and CDR2 ANQGSEA. The CDR3 contains 13 residues. Trimming stripped 3 bases from V and 6 bases from J, with 12 bases between. CDR3 amino acids: CSVDPQGVNEQFF. The CDR3, as DNA: TGCAGCGTTGACCCACAGGGAGTCAATGAGCAGTTCTTC.

V usage is TRBV6-5 and J usage is TRBJ1-5; D is uncertain. Deletions cut 0 bases from V and 5 bases from J, with 11 bases between. The CDR3 length is 15 residues. CDR1 is MNHEY and CDR2 is SVGAGI in the germline V gene. The CDR3: CASSYSARPDQPQHF. In DNA, the CDR3 is TGTGCCAGCAGTTACTCTGCCAGGCCCGATCAGCCCCAGCATTTT.

Here the CDR3 reads CASRSGDRVGYGYTF. CDR3 nucleotide sequence: TGTGCCAGCAGGTCCGGGGACAGGGTGGGCTATGGCTACACCTTC. V gene TRBV11-3 combines with J gene TRBJ1-2, with 9 positions matching TRBD1. After removal of 6 bases from V and 4 bases from J, the junction contained 9 bases not matched to a gene. The CDR3 covers 15 residues. Germline CDR1 reads SGHNT; CDR2 reads YENEEA.